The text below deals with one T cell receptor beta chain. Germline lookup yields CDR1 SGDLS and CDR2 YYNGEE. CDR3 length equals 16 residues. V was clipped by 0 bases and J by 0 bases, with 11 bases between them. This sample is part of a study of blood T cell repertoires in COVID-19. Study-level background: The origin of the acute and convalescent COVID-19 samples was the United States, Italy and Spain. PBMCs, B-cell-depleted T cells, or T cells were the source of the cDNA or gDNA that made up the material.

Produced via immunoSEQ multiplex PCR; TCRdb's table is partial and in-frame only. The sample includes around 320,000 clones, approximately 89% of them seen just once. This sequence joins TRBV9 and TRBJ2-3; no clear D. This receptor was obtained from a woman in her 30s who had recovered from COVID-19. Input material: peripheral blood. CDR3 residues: CASSVGLVASTDTQYF. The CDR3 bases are TGTGCCAGCAGCGTAGGTTTAGTAGCTAGCACAGATACGCAGTATTTT.